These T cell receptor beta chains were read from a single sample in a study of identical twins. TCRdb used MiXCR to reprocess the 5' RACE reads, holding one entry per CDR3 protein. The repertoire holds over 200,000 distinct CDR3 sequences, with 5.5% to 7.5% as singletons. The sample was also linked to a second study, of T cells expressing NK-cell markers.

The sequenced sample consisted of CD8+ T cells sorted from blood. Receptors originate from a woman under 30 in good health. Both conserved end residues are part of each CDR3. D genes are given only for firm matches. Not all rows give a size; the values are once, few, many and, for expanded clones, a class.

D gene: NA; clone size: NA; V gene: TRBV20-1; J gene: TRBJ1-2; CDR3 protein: CSARDTDKIYGYTF; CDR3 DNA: TGCAGTGCTAGAGATACAGACAAGATCTATGGCTACACCTTC
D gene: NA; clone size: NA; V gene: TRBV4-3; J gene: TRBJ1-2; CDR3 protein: CASSQSLKVGYGGYTF; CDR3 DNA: TGCGCCAGCAGCCAATCCCTCAAAGTGGGCTATGGCGGCTACACCTTC
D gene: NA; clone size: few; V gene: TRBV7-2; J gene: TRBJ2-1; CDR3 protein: CASSLGWGYNEQFF; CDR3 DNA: TGTGCCAGCAGCTTAGGATGGGGGTACAATGAGCAGTTCTTC
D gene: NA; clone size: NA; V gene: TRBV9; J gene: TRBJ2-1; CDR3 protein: CASSVGIGGYNEQFF; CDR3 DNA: TGTGCCAGCAGCGTAGGAATTGGGGGGTACAATGAGCAGTTCTTC
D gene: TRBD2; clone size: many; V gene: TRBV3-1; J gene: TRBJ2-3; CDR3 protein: CASSQVGGRADTQYF; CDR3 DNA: TGTGCCAGCAGCCAAGTAGGCGGGAGGGCAGATACGCAGTATTTT
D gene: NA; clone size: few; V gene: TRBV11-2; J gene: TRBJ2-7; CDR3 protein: CASSDQGWEQYF; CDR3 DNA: TGTGCCAGCAGCGATCAGGGGTGGGAGCAGTACTTC
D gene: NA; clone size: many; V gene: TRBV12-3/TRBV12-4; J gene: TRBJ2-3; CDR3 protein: CASNQQGAHLNTQYF; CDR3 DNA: TGTGCCAGCAATCAGCAAGGAGCCCACCTCAATACGCAGTATTTT
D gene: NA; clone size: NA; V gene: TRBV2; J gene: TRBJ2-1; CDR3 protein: CASQTTLSSYNEQFF; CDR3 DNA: TGTGCCAGCCAGACAACCCTGAGCTCCTACAATGAGCAGTTCTTC
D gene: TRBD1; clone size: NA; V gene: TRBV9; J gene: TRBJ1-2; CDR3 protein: CASSVADRDSTF; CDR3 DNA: TGTGCCAGCAGCGTAGCTGACAGGGATAGCACCTTC
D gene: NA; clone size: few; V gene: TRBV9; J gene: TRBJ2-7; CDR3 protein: CASNRQGNYEQYF; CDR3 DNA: TGTGCCAGCAATCGGCAGGGAAACTACGAGCAGTACTTC
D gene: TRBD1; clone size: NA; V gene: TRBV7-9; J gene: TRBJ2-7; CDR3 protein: CASSLREDRVSEQYF; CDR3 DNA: TGTGCCAGCAGCCTTAGAGAGGACAGGGTCAGCGAGCAGTACTTC
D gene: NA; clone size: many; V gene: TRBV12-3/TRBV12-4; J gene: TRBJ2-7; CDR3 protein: CASSNPLQGRDEQYF; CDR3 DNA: TGTGCCAGCAGTAACCCGCTACAGGGTAGGGACGAGCAGTACTTC
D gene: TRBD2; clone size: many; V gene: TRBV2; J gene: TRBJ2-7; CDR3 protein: CASRSGRGDSYEQYF; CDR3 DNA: TGTGCCAGCCGCTCGGGGCGGGGGGACTCCTACGAGCAGTACTTC
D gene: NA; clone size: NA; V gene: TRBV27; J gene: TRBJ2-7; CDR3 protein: CASSLAGISSYEQYF; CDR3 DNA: TGTGCCAGCAGTTTGGCGGGGATAAGCTCCTACGAGCAGTACTTC
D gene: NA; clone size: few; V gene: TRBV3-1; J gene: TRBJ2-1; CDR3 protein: CASSQAGTYNEQFF; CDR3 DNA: TGTGCCAGCAGCCAAGCGGGGACTTACAATGAGCAGTTCTTC
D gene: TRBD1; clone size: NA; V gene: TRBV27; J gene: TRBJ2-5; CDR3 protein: CASSPQDRGPRETQYF; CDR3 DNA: TGTGCCAGCAGTCCCCAGGACAGGGGCCCCCGGGAGACCCAGTACTTC
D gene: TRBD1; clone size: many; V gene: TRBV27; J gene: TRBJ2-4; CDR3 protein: CASSSGTGMDIQYF; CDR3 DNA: TGTGCCAGCAGTTCCGGGACAGGGATGGACATTCAGTACTTC
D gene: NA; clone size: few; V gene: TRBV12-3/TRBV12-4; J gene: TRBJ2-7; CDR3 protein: CASSLQGPVEQYF; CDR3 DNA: TGTGCCAGCAGTTTACAGGGCCCGGTGGAGCAGTACTTC
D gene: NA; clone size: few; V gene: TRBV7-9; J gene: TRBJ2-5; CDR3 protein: CASSGARGETQYF; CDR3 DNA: TGTGCCAGCAGCGGGGCCCGTGGGGAGACCCAGTACTTC
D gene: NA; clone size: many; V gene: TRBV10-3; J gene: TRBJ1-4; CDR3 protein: CAISESERTNEKLFF; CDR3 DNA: TGTGCCATCAGTGAGTCGGAAAGAACTAATGAAAAACTGTTTTTT
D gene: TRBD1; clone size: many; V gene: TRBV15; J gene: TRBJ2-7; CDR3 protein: CATSAGTGSYEQYF; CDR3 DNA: TGTGCCACCAGCGCCGGGACAGGGTCCTACGAGCAGTACTTC
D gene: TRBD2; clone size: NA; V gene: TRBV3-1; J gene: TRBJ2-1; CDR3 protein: CASSPPSGGAGLLIDEQFF; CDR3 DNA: TGTGCCAGCAGCCCACCTAGCGGGGGGGCCGGTCTACTAATTGATGAGCAGTTCTTC
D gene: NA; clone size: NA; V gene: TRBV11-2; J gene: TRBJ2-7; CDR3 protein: CASSLDYEGPYEQYF; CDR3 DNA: TGTGCCAGCAGCTTAGATTACGAGGGCCCCTACGAGCAGTACTTC
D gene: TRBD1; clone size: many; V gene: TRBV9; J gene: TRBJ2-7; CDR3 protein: CASSSRDSYEQYF; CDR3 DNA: TGTGCCAGCAGCTCCCGGGACAGCTACGAGCAGTACTTC
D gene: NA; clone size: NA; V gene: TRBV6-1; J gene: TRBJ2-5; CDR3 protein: CASSPFGGNQETQYF; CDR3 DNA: TGTGCCAGCAGCCCCTTCGGCGGCAACCAAGAGACCCAGTACTTC
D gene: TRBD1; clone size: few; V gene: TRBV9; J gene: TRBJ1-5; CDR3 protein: CASSATGLGGPQHF; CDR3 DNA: TGTGCCAGCAGCGCGACAGGGCTCGGGGGGCCCCAGCATTTT
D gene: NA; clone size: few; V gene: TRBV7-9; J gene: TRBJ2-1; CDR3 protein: CASTGGALSSYNEQFF; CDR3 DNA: TGTGCCAGCACTGGGGGAGCGCTGAGCTCCTACAATGAGCAGTTCTTC
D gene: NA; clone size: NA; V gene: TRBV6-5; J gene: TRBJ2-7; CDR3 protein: CATEGRGEQYF; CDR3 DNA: TGTGCCACGGAAGGTCGGGGCGAGCAGTACTTC
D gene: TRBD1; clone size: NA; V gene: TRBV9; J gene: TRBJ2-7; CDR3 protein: CASSSGQGRYEQYF; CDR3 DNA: TGTGCCAGCAGTTCAGGACAGGGACGCTACGAGCAGTACTTC
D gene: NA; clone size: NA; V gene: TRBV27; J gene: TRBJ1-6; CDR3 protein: CASSSLSSSYNSPLHF; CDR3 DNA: TGTGCCAGCAGTTCATTATCAAGCTCCTATAATTCACCCCTCCACTTT
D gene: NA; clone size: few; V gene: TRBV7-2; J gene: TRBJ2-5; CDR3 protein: CASSLVASGLETQYF; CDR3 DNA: TGTGCCAGCAGCTTAGTTGCTAGTGGTTTGGAGACCCAGTACTTC
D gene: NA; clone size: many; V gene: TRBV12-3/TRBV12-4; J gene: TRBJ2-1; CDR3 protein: CASSSSLTYNEQFF; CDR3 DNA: TGTGCCAGCAGTTCTAGTCTTACTTACAATGAGCAGTTCTTC
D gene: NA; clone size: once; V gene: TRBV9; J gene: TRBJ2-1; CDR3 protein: CASSRSGYNEQFF; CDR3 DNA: TGTGCCAGCAGCCGTAGTGGCTACAATGAGCAGTTCTTC
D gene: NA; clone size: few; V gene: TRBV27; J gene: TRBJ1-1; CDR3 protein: CASKKLGNTEAFF; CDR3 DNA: TGTGCCAGCAAAAAATTGGGGAACACTGAAGCTTTCTTT
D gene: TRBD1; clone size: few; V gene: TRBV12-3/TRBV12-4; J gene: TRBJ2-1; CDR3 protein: CASSWTGGGNEQFF; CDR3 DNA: TGTGCCAGCAGTTGGACAGGGGGTGGGAATGAGCAGTTCTTC
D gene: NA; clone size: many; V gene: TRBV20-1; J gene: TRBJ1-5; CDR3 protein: CSARDLGGRGNQPQHF; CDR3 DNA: TGCAGTGCTAGAGATCTAGGGGGTAGAGGCAATCAGCCCCAGCATTTT
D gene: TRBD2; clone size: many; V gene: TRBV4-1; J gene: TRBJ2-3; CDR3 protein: CASSQSGRGRDTQYF; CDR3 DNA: TGCGCCAGCAGCCAGAGCGGGAGAGGGAGAGATACGCAGTATTTT
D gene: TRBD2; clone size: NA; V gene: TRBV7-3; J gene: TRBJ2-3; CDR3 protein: CASSLGLVGSTDTQYF; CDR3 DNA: TGTGCCAGCAGCTTGGGACTAGTGGGGAGCACAGATACGCAGTATTTT
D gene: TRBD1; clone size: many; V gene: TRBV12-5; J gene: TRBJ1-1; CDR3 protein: CASGLRDSYMNTEAFF; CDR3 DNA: TGTGCTAGTGGTCTCAGGGACAGCTACATGAACACTGAAGCTTTCTTT
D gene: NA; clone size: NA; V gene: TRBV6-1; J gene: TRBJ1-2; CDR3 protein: CASSDQQGFLGGYTF; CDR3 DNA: TGTGCCAGCAGCGATCAACAGGGATTCCTCGGTGGCTACACCTTC
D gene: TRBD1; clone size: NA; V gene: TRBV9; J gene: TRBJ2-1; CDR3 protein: CASSGSGGFYNEQFF; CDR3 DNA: TGTGCCAGCAGCGGATCAGGGGGCTTTTACAATGAGCAGTTCTTC
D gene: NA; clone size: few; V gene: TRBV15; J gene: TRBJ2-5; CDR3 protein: CATLGETQYF; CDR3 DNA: TGTGCCACCTTGGGGGAGACCCAGTACTTC
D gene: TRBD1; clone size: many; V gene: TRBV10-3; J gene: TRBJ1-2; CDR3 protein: CAISTGTGSLGNYGYTF; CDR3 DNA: TGTGCCATCAGTACCGGGACAGGGTCCCTTGGAAACTATGGCTACACCTTC
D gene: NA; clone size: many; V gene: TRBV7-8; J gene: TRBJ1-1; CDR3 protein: CASNVMNTEAFF; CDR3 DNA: TGTGCCAGCAACGTCATGAACACTGAAGCTTTCTTT
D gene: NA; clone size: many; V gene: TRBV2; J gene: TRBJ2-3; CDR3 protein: CASTIRYF; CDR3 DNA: TGTGCCAGCACCATACGGTATTTT
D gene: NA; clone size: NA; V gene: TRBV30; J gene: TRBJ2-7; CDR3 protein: CAWSQGVEQYF; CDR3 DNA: TGTGCCTGGAGTCAGGGAGTTGAGCAGTACTTC
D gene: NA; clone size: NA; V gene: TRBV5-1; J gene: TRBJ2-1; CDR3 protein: CASSLADLANVYEQFF; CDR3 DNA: TGCGCCAGCAGCTTGGCCGATCTAGCTAATGTCTATGAGCAGTTCTTC
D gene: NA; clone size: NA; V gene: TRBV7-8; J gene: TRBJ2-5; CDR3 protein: CASSLRGGPRETQYF; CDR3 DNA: TGTGCCAGCAGCTTAAGGGGGGGTCCCCGGGAGACCCAGTACTTC
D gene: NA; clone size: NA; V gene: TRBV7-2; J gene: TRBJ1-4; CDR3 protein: CASSSRLGHQEF; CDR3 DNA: TGTGCCAGCAGCTCGAGATTGGGACACCAGGAATTT
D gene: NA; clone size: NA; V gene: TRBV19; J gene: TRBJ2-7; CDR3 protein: CASSIGPQGEQYF; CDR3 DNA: TGTGCCAGTAGTATAGGCCCCCAGGGCGAGCAGTACTTC
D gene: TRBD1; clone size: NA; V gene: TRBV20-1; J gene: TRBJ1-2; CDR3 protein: CSALTGRGYGYTF; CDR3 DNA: TGCAGTGCCCTGACAGGGCGCGGGTATGGCTACACCTTC
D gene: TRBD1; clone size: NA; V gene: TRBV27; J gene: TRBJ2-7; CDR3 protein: CASSFHRGYEQYF; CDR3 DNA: TGTGCCAGCAGTTTCCACAGGGGCTACGAGCAGTACTTC